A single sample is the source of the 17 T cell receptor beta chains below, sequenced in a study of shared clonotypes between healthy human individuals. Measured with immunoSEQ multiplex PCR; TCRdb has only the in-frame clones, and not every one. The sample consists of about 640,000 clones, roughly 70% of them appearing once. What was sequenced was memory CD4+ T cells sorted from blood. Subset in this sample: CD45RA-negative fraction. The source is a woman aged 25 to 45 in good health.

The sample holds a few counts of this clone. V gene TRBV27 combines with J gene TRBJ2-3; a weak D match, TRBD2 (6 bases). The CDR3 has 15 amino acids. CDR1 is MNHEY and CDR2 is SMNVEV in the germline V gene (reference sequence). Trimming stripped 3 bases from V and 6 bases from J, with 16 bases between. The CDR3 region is CASSLRDFVPDTQYF. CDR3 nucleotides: TGTGCCAGCAGTTTGCGGGACTTCGTACCGGATACGCAGTATTTT.

CDR3 amino acids: CASRLLIGGQPQHF. The CDR3 coding sequence is TGTGCCAGCAGACTATTAATCGGAGGTCAGCCCCAGCATTTT. The chain uses TRBV28 and TRBJ1-5, with D hard to call. The CDR3 sequence is 14 residues long. Trimming left V 6 bases short and J 6 bases short, with 15 bases between. Germline V lookup: CDR1 MDHEN, CDR2 SYDVKM.

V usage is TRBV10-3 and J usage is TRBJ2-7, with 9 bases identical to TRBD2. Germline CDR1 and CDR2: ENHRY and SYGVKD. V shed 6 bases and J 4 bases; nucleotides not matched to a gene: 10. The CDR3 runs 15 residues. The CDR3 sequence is CAIRPSSGTGYEQYF. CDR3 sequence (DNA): TGTGCCATCAGGCCCTCTAGCGGGACGGGGTACGAGCAGTACTTC.

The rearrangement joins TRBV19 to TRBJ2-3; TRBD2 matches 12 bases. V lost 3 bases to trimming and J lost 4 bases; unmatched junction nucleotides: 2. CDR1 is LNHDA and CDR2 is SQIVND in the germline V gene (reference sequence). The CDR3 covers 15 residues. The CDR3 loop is CASSILAGGADTQYF. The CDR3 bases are TGTGCCAGTAGTATCCTAGCGGGAGGGGCAGATACGCAGTATTTT. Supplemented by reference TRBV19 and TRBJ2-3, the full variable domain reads DGGITQSPKYLFRKEGQNVTLSCEQNLNHDAMYWYRQDPGQGLRLIYYSQIVNDFQKGDIAEGYSVSREKKESFPLTVTSAQKNPTAFYLCASSILAGGADTQYFGPGTRLTVL.

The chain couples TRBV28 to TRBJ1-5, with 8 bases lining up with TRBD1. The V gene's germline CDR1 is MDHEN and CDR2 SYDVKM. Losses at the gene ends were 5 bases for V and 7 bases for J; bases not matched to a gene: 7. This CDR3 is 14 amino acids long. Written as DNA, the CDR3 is TGTGCCAGCAGTCAAACAGGGGGGGGCCAGCCCCAGCATTTT. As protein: CASSQTGGGQPQHF.

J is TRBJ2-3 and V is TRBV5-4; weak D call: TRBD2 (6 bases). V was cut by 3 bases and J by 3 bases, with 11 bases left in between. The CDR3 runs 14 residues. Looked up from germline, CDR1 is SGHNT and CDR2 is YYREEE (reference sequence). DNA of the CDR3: TGTGCCAGCAGCTCCGGGACTTATACAGATACGCAGTATTTT. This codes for CASSSGTYTDTQYF.

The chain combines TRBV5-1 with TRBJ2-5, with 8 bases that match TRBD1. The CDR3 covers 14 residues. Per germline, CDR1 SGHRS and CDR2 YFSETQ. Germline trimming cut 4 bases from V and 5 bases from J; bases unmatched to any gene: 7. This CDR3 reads CASSTGQGRETQYF. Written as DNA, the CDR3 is TGCGCCAGCAGCACCGGACAGGGAAGGGAGACCCAGTACTTC.

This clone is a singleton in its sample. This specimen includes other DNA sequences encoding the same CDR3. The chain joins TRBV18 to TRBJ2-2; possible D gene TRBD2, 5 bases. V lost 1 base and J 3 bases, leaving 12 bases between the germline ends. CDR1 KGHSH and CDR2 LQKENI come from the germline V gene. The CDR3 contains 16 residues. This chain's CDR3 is CASSPRAGRDTGELFF. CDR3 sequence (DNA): TGTGCCAGCTCACCACGCGCGGGTCGAGACACCGGGGAGCTGTTTTTT. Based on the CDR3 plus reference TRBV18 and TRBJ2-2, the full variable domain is NAGVMQNPRHLVRRRGQEARLRCSPMKGHSHVYWYRQLPEEGLKFMVYLQKENIIDESGMPKERFSAEFPKEGPSILRIQQVVRGDSAAYFCASSPRAGRDTGELFFGEGSRLTVL.

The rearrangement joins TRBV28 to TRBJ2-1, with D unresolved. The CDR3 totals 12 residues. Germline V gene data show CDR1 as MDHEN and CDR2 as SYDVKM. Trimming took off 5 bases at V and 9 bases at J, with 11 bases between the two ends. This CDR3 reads CASSLETGEQFF. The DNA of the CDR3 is TGTGCCAGCAGTCTGGAGACGGGTGAGCAGTTCTTC.

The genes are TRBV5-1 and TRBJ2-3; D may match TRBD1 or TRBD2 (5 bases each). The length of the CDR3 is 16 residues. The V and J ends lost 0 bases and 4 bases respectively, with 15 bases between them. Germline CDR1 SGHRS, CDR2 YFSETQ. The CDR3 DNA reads TGCGCCAGCAGCTTGGCCGGGACCCCTGGCGCAGATACGCAGTATTTT. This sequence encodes CASSLAGTPGADTQYF.

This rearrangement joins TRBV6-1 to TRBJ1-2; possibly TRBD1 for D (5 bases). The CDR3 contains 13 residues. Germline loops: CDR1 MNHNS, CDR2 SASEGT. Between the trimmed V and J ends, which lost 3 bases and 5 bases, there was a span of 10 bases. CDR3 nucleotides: TGTGCCAGCAGTGAGAAGGGGTGGTATGGCTACACCTTC. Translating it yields CASSEKGWYGYTF.

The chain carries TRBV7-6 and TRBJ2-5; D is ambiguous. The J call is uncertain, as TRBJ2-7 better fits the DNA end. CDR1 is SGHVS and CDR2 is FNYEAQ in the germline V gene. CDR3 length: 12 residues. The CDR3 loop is CASSLWRSEQYF. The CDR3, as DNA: TGTGCCAGCAGCTTATGGAGAAGCGAGCAGTACTTC.

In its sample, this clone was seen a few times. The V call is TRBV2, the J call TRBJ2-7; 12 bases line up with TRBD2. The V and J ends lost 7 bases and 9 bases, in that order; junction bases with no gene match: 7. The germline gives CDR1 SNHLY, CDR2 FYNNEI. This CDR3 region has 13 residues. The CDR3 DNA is TGTGCCAGCATGCGGCTAGCGGGAGGGGGGCAGTACTTC. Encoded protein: CASMRLAGGGQYF.

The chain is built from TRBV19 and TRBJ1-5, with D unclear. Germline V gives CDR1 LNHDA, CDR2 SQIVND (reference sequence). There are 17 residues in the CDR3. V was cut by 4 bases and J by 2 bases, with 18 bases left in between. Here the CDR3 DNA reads TGTGCCAGTAGTACACTACCAACAGACACTCGCAATCAGCCCCAGCATTTT. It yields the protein CASSTLPTDTRNQPQHF. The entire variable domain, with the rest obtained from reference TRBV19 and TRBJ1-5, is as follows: DGGITQSPKYLFRKEGQNVTLSCEQNLNHDAMYWYRQDPGQGLRLIYYSQIVNDFQKGDIAEGYSVSREKKESFPLTVTSAQKNPTAFYLCASSTLPTDTRNQPQHFGDGTRLSIL.

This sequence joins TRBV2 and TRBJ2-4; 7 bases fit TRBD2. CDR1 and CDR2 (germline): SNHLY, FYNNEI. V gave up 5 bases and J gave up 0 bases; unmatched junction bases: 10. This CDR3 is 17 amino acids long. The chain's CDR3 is CASSKELAPRAKNIQYF. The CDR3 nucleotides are TGTGCCAGCAGTAAGGAACTAGCGCCCCGAGCCAAAAACATTCAGTACTTC.

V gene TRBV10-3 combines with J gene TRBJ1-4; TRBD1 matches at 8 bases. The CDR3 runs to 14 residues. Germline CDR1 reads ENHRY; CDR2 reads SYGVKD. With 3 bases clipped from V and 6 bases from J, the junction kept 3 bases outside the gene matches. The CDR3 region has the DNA TGTGCCATCAGTGATGGGACAGGCTATGAAAAACTGTTTTTT. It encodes CAISDGTGYEKLFF.

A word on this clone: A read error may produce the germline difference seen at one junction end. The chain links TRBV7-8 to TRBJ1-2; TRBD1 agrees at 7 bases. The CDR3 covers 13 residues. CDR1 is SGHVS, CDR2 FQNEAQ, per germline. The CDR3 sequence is CASSFQPGQKQDF. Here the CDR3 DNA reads TGTGCCAGCAGCTTTCAGCCGGGACAGAAACAAGACTTC.